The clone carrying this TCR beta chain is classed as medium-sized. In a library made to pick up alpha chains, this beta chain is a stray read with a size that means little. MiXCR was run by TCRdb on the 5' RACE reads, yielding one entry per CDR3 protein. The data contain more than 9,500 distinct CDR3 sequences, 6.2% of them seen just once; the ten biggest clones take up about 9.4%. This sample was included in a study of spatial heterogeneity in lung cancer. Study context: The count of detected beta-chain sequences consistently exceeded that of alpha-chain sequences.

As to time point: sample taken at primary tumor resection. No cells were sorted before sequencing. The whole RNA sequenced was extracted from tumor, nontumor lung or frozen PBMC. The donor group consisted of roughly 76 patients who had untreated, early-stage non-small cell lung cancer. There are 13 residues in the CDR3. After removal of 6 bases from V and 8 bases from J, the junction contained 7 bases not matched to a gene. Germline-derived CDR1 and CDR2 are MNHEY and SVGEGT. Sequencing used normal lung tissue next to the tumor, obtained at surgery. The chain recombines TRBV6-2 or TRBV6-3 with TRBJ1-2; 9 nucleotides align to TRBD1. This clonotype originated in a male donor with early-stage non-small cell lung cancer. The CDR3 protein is CASRIGTGRGYTF. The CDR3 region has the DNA TGTGCCAGCAGGATCGGGACAGGGAGAGGCTACACCTTC.